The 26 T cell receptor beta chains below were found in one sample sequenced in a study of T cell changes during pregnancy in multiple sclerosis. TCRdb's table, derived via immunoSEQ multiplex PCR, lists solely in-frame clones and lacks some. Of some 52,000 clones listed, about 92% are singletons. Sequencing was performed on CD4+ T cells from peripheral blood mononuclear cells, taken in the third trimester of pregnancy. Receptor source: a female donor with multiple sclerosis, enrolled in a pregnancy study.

CDR3 in DNA: TGTGCCATCAGTGGGGGACAGACCTACGAGCAGTACTTC. Protein: CAISGGQTYEQYF. The chain joins TRBV10-3 to TRBJ2-7; TRBD1 aligns across 7 bases. The CDR3 totals 13 residues. Trimming removed 4 bases from V and 2 bases from J; junction bases left unmatched: 2. Germline lookup yields CDR1 ENHRY and CDR2 SYGVKD.

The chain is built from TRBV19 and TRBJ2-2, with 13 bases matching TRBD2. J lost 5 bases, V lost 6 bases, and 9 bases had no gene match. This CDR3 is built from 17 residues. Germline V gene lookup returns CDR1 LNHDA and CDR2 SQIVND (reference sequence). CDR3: CASRKLAGGHLTGELFF. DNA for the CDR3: TGTGCCAGTAGGAAACTAGCGGGGGGGCATCTAACCGGGGAGCTGTTTTTT.

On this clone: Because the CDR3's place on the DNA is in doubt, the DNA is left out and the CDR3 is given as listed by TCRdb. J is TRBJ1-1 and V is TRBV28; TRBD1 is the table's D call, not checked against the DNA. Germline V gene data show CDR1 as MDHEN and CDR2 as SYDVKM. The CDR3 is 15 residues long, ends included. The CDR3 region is CASSFFGQGGSEAFF.

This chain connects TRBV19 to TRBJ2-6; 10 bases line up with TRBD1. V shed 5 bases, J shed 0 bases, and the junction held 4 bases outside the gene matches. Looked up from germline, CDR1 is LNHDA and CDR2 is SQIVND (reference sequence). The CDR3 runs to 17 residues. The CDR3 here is CASSGGQGFSGANVLTF. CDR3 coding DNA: TGTGCCAGTAGTGGGGGACAGGGGTTCTCTGGGGCCAACGTCCTGACTTTC.

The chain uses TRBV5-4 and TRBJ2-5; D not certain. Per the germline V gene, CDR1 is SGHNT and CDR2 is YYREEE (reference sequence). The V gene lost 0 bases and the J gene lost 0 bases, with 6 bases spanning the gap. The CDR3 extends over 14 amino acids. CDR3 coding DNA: TGTGCCAGCAGCTTGGATGCAGACCAAGAGACCCAGTACTTC. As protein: CASSLDADQETQYF.

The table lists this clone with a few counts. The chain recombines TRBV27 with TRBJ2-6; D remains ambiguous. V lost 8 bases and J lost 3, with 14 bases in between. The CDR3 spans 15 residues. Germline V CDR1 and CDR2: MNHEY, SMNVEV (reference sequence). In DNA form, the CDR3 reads TGTGCCAGCTGCGGCTGGGTAAGTGGGGCCAACGTCCTGACTTTC. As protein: CASCGWVSGANVLTF.

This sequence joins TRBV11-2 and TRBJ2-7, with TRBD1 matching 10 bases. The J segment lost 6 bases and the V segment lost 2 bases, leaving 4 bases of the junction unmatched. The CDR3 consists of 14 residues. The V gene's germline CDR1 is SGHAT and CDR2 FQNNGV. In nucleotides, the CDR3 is TGTGCCAGCAGCTTACGGGACAGGGGTTTCGAGCAGTACTTC. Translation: CASSLRDRGFEQYF.

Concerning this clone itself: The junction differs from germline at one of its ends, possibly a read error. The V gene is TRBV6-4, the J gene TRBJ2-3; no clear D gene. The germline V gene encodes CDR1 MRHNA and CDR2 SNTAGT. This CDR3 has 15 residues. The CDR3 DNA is TGTGCCAGCAGTCACTCCGGGTCATACACAGATACGCAGTATTTT. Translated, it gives CASSHSGSYTDTQYF.

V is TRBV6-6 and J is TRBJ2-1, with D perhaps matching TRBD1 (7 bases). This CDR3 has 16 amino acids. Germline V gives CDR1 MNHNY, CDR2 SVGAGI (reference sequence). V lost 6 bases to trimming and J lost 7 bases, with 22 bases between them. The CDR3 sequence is CASSPPRRGLQNEQFF. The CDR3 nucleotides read TGTGCCAGCAGCCCTCCTAGGAGGGGGCTACAGAATGAGCAGTTCTTC.

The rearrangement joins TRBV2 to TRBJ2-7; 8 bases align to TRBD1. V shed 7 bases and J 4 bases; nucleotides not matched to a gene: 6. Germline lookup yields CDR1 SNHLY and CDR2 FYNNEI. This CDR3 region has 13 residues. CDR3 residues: CASNRDRKYEQYF. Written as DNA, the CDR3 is TGTGCCAGCAATAGGGACAGGAAATACGAGCAGTACTTC.

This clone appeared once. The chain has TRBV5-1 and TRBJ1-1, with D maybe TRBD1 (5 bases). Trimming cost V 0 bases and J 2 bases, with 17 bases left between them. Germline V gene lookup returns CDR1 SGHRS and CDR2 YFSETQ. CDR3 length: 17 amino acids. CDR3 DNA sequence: TGCGCCAGCAGCTTGGGGCAGGGTCAGGGTTTTAACACTGAAGCTTTCTTT. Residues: CASSLGQGQGFNTEAFF.

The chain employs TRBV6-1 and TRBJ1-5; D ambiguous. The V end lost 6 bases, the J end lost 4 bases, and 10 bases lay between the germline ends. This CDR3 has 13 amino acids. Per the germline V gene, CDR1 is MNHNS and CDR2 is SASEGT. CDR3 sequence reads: CASSPRENQPQHF. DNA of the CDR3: TGTGCCAGCAGCCCTCGGGAGAATCAGCCCCAGCATTTT.

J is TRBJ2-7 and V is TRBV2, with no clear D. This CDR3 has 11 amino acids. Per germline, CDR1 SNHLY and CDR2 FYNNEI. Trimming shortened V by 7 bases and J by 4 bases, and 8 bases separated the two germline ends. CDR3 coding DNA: TGTGCCAGCACAGAGGCTTACGAGCAGTACTTC. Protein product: CASTEAYEQYF.

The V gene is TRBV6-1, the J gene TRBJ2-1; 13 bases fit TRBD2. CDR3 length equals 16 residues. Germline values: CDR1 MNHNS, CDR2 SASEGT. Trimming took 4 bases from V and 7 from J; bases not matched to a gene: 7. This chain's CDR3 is CASSGILAGGPNEQFF. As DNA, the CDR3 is TGTGCCAGCAGTGGGATACTAGCGGGAGGGCCGAATGAGCAGTTCTTC.

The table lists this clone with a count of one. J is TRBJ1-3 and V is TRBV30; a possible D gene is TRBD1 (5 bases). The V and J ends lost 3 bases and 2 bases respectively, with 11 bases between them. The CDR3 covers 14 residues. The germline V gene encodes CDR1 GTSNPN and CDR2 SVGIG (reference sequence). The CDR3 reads CAWRGGVTGNTIYF. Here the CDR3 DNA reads TGTGCCTGGAGGGGGGGGGTGACTGGAAACACCATATATTTT.

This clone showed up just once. CDR3 sequence reads: CASSWTGLADQETQYF. The CDR3 nucleotides read TGTGCCAGCAGCTGGACCGGACTAGCGGATCAAGAGACCCAGTACTTC. This rearrangement joins TRBV5-5 to TRBJ2-5; 10 bases map to TRBD2. Germline V gives CDR1 SGHKS, CDR2 YYEKEE (reference sequence). The CDR3 contains 16 residues. V shed 3 bases, J shed 2 bases, and the junction held 7 bases outside the gene matches.

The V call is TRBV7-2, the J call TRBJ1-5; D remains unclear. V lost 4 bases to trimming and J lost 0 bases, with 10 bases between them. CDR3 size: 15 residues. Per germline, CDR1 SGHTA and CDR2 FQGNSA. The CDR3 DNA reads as TGTGCCAGCAGCTCCCAGACAAATAGCAATCAGCCCCAGCATTTT. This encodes CASSSQTNSNQPQHF. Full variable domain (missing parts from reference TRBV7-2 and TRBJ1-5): GAGVSQSPSNKVTEKGKDVELRCDPISGHTALYWYRQSLGQGLEFLIYFQGNSAPDKSGLPSDRFSAERTGGSVSTLTIQRTQQEDSAVYLCASSSQTNSNQPQHFGDGTRLSIL.

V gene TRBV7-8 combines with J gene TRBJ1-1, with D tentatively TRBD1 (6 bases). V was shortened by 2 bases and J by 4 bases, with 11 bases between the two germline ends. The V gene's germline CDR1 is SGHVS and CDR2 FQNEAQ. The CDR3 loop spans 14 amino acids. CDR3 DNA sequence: TGTGCCAGCAGCTTAAAGGGGGAGGGCACTGAAGCTTTCTTT. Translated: CASSLKGEGTEAFF.

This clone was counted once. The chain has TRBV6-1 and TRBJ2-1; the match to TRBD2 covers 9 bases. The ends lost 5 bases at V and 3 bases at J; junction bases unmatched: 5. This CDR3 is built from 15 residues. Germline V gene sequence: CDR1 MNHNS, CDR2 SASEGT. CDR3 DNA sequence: TGTGCCAGCAGTACATTAGCGGGAGACTACAATGAGCAGTTCTTC. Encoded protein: CASSTLAGDYNEQFF.

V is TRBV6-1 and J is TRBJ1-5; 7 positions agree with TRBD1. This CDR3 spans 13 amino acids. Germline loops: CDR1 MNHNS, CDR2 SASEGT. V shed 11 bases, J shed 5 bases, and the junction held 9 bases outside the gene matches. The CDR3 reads CAGDTGVHQPQHF. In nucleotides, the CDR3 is TGTGCCGGGGACACAGGGGTACATCAGCCCCAGCATTTT.

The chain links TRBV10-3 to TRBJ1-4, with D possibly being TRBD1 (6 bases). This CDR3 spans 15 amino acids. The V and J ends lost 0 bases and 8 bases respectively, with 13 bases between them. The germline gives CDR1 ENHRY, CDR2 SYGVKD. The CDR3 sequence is CAISESDSGVEKLFF. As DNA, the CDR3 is TGTGCCATCAGTGAGTCGGACAGTGGGGTAGAAAAACTGTTTTTT.

Written as DNA, the CDR3 is TGCGCCAGCAGCCAAGAGGCCGCATACAGGGGCACTGAAGCTTTCTTT. Encoded protein: CASSQEAAYRGTEAFF. The chain combines TRBV4-1 with TRBJ1-1; 7 bases are shared with TRBD1. Germline V gene sequence: CDR1 MGHRA, CDR2 YSYEKL. The CDR3 spans 16 residues. J lost 4 bases, V lost 0 bases, and 8 bases had no gene match.

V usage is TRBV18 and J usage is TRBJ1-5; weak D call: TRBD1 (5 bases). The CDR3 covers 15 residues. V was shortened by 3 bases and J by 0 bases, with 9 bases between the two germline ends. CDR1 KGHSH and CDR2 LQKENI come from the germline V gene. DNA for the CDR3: TGTGCCAGCTCACCGAAGGGGTATAGCAATCAGCCCCAGCATTTT. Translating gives CASSPKGYSNQPQHF. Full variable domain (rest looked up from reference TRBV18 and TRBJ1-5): NAGVMQNPRHLVRRRGQEARLRCSPMKGHSHVYWYRQLPEEGLKFMVYLQKENIIDESGMPKERFSAEFPKEGPSILRIQQVVRGDSAAYFCASSPKGYSNQPQHFGDGTRLSIL.

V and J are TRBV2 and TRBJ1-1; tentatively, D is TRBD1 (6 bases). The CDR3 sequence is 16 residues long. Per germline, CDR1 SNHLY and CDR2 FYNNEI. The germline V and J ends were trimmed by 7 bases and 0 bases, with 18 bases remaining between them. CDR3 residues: CASILSTGKVNTEAFF. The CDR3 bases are TGTGCCAGCATTCTATCAACAGGGAAAGTGAACACTGAAGCTTTCTTT.

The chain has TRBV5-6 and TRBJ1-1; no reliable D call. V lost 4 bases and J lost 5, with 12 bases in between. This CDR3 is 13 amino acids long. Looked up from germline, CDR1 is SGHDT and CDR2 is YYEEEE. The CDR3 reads CASSGPGRTEAFF. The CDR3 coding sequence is TGTGCCAGCAGCGGCCCGGGGAGAACTGAAGCTTTCTTT.

CDR3 region: CSVEEVGWSGIGETQYF. In DNA, the CDR3 is TGCAGCGTTGAAGAGGTTGGTTGGTCAGGGATCGGAGAGACCCAGTACTTC. This chain joins TRBV29-1 and TRBJ2-5; a possible D gene is TRBD1 (5 bases). This CDR3 has 17 amino acids. The germline CDR1 and CDR2 sequences are SQVTM and ANQGSEA. V dropped 0 bases and J dropped 4 bases, with 21 bases sitting between them.